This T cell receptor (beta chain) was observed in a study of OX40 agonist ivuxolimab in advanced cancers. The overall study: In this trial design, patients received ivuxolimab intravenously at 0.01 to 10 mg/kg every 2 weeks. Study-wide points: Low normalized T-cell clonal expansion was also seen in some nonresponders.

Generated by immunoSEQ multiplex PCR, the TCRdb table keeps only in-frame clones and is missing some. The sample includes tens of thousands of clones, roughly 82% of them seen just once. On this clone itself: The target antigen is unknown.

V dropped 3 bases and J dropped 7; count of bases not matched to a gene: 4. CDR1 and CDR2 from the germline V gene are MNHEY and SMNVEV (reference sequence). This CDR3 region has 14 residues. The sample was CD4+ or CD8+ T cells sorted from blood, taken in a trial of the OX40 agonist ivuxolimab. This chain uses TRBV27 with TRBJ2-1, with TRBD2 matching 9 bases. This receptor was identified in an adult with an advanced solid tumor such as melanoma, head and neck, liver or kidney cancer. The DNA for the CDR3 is TGTGCCAGCAGTTTGACTAGCGGCTTGAATGAGCAGTTCTTC. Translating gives CASSLTSGLNEQFF.